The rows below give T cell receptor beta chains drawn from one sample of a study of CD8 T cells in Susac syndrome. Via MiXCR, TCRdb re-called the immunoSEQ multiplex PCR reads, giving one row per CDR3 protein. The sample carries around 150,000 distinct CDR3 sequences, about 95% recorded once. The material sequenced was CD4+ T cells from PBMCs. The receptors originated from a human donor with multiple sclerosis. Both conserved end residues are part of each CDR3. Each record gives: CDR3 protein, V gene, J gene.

CDR3aa: CSASSMGDIQYF
v_gene: TRBV20-1
j_gene: TRBJ2-4

CDR3aa: CSVDGFYGYTF
v_gene: TRBV29-1
j_gene: TRBJ1-2

CDR3aa: CASNPALGNTEAFF
v_gene: TRBV19
j_gene: TRBJ1-1

CDR3aa: CATSDPGLAGRRDTQYF
v_gene: TRBV24-1
j_gene: TRBJ2-3

CDR3aa: CAWNMLSGANVLTF
v_gene: TRBV30
j_gene: TRBJ2-6

CDR3aa: CASSSDRAFNSGANVLTF
v_gene: TRBV5-1
j_gene: TRBJ2-6

CDR3aa: CATSRVPGGREKLFF
v_gene: TRBV15
j_gene: TRBJ1-4

CDR3aa: CASSLSTSSRNEQFF
v_gene: TRBV3-1
j_gene: TRBJ2-1

CDR3aa: CASSFGSVNQPQHF
v_gene: TRBV12-3/TRBV12-4
j_gene: TRBJ1-5

CDR3aa: CATSGDYNEQFF
v_gene: TRBV24-1
j_gene: TRBJ2-1

CDR3aa: CASSLGLAPGRLNTGELFF
v_gene: TRBV7-2
j_gene: TRBJ2-2

CDR3aa: CASSVGRGQGTDTQYF
v_gene: TRBV9
j_gene: TRBJ2-3

CDR3aa: CASSVANTDTQYF
v_gene: TRBV9
j_gene: TRBJ2-3

CDR3aa: CASASPLAGLAGPETQYF
v_gene: TRBV7-2
j_gene: TRBJ2-5

CDR3aa: CASSLVGISTDTQYF
v_gene: TRBV7-9
j_gene: TRBJ2-3

CDR3aa: CASSPFSSAAYEQYF
v_gene: TRBV7-9
j_gene: TRBJ2-7

CDR3aa: CSAEDFREYYEQYF
v_gene: TRBV20-1
j_gene: TRBJ2-7

CDR3aa: CASSLAHYNHF
v_gene: TRBV7-9
j_gene: TRBJ2-3

CDR3aa: CSARGAYRGNTEAFF
v_gene: TRBV20-1
j_gene: TRBJ1-1

CDR3aa: CSARVRAPSGRVNEQFF
v_gene: TRBV20-1
j_gene: TRBJ2-1

CDR3aa: CASSQSPGFSEQYF
v_gene: TRBV3-1
j_gene: TRBJ2-7

CDR3aa: CASSQAGFGQPQHF
v_gene: TRBV3-1
j_gene: TRBJ1-5

CDR3aa: CSAGQGVGETQYF
v_gene: TRBV29-1
j_gene: TRBJ2-5

CDR3aa: CASSLTGRSGGYTF
v_gene: TRBV3-1
j_gene: TRBJ1-2

CDR3aa: CASSDGQGVGRETQYF
v_gene: TRBV9
j_gene: TRBJ2-5

CDR3aa: CASRPSRGEQFF
v_gene: TRBV3-1
j_gene: TRBJ2-1

CDR3aa: CASSRGTGVSGANVLTF
v_gene: TRBV19
j_gene: TRBJ2-6

CDR3aa: CAWTPARGAIGTDTQYF
v_gene: TRBV30
j_gene: TRBJ2-3

CDR3aa: CASSRLGPVNEQFF
v_gene: TRBV11-2
j_gene: TRBJ2-1

CDR3aa: CASSVEGEKLFF
v_gene: TRBV9
j_gene: TRBJ1-4

CDR3aa: CASSLEGGLGTGELFF
v_gene: TRBV11-3
j_gene: TRBJ2-2

CDR3aa: CASSYSGSSGANVLTF
v_gene: TRBV6-2/TRBV6-3
j_gene: TRBJ2-6

CDR3aa: CASNSQGWRSEKLFF
v_gene: TRBV19
j_gene: TRBJ1-4

CDR3aa: CASSLLSGRNYEQYF
v_gene: TRBV13
j_gene: TRBJ2-7

CDR3aa: CASSAWGDRVLSGNTIYF
v_gene: TRBV13
j_gene: TRBJ1-3

CDR3aa: CASSPGAGPYEQYF
v_gene: TRBV7-3
j_gene: TRBJ2-7

CDR3aa: CASSPVWQETQYF
v_gene: TRBV3-1
j_gene: TRBJ2-5

CDR3aa: CASSARGQRTDTQYF
v_gene: TRBV9
j_gene: TRBJ2-3

CDR3aa: CSARGDRNYGYTF
v_gene: TRBV20-1
j_gene: TRBJ1-2

CDR3aa: CSARLDEQFF
v_gene: TRBV20-1
j_gene: TRBJ2-1

CDR3aa: CASSFSDLTYEQYF
v_gene: TRBV13
j_gene: TRBJ2-7

CDR3aa: CASMKTEATDTQYF
v_gene: TRBV2
j_gene: TRBJ2-3

CDR3aa: CASSVVAGGTNEQFF
v_gene: TRBV3-1
j_gene: TRBJ2-1

CDR3aa: CASSALAGGPVDEQYF
v_gene: TRBV11-2
j_gene: TRBJ2-7

CDR3aa: CASIPSGRLLTYEQYF
v_gene: TRBV28
j_gene: TRBJ2-7

CDR3aa: CSVLLGLAGYEQYF
v_gene: TRBV29-1
j_gene: TRBJ2-7

CDR3aa: CASSDNNRRPHGYTF
v_gene: TRBV6-2/TRBV6-3
j_gene: TRBJ1-2

CDR3aa: CASSLQDYLIYEQYF
v_gene: TRBV5-4
j_gene: TRBJ2-7

CDR3aa: CASSRAGGPTDTQYF
v_gene: TRBV6-5
j_gene: TRBJ2-3

CDR3aa: CSAPETGRGTEAFF
v_gene: TRBV20-1
j_gene: TRBJ1-1

CDR3aa: CASSPGGGPANTGELFF
v_gene: TRBV7-8
j_gene: TRBJ2-2

CDR3aa: CSADGRDEQFF
v_gene: TRBV20-1
j_gene: TRBJ2-1

CDR3aa: CASREGQGWDEQFF
v_gene: TRBV2
j_gene: TRBJ2-1

CDR3aa: CASTGRLNTEAFF
v_gene: TRBV6-1
j_gene: TRBJ1-1

CDR3aa: CSARPGANVLTF
v_gene: TRBV20-1
j_gene: TRBJ2-6